This T cell receptor beta chain was recovered during a study of blood T cell repertoires in COVID-19. Study information: Specimens from acute and convalescent COVID-19 originated in the United States, Italy and Spain. Sources were T cells, B-cell-depleted T cells, or PBMCs; the material itself was cDNA or gDNA.

V lost 2 bases and J lost 2, with 7 bases in between. The CDR3 is 13 amino acids. CDR1 is MDHEN and CDR2 is SYDVKM in the germline V gene. Original data processing: Amplification from reference gene primers served as the basis for estimated nucleated cell counts. Assay: immunoSEQ multiplex PCR; the TCRdb copy retains only in-frame clones and omits some. From that table come the V and J calls and clone size; the DNA was used to work out D and trimming. Of approximately 100,000 clones listed, about 89% are singletons. This sequence was found in a woman in her thirties with acute or convalescent COVID-19. V and J are TRBV28 and TRBJ2-7; D possibly corresponds to TRBD1 (5 bases). The sample taken for sequencing was peripheral blood. The CDR3 loop is CASSLARAYEQYF. The DNA of the CDR3 is TGTGCCAGCAGTTTAGCCAGGGCCTACGAGCAGTACTTC.